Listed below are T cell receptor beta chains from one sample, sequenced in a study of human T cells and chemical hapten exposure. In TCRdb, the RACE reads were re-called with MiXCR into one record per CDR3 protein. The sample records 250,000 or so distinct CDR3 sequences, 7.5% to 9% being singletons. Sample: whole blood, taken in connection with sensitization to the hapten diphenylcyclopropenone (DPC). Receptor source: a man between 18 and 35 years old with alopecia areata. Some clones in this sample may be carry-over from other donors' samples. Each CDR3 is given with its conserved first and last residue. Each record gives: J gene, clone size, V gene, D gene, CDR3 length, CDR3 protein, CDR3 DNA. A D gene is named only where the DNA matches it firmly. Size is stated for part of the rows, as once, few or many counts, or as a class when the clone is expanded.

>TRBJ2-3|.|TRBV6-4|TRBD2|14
CASSDSAGGDTQYF
TGTGCCAGCAGTGACTCAGCGGGGGGAGATACGCAGTATTTT
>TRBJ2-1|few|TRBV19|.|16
CASSTAGPNSYNEQFF
TGTGCCAGTAGTACGGCAGGGCCAAATTCCTACAATGAGCAGTTCTTC
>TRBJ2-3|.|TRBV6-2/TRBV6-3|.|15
CASSYSIGGEDTQYF
TGTGCCAGCAGTTACTCGATTGGGGGTGAGGATACGCAGTATTTT
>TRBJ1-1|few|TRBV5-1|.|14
CASSLRQMNTEAFF
TGCGCCAGCAGCTTGCGACAAATGAACACTGAAGCTTTCTTT
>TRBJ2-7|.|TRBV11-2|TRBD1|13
CASLGQESYEQYF
TGTGCCAGCCTGGGACAGGAATCCTACGAGCAGTACTTC
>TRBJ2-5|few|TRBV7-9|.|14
CASSISGSQETQYF
TGTGCCAGCAGCATATCAGGGAGTCAAGAGACCCAGTACTTC
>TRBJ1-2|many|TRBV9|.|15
CASSVGQGFDYGYTF
TGTGCCAGCAGCGTAGGTCAGGGGTTTGACTATGGCTACACCTTC
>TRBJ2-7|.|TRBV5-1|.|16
CASSYDRPSFSYEQYF
TGCGCCAGCAGCTATGACAGGCCCTCTTTTTCCTACGAGCAGTACTTC
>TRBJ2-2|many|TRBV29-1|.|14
CSAKGPSNTGELFF
TGCAGCGCGAAAGGGCCTTCGAACACCGGGGAGCTGTTTTTT
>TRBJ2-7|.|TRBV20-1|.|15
CSARDLAGNPYEQYF
TGCAGTGCTAGGGACTTGGCAGGGAACCCCTACGAGCAGTACTTC
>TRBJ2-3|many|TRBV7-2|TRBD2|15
CASSRGSGGFDTQYF
TGTGCCAGCAGCCGGGGGAGCGGGGGATTCGATACGCAGTATTTT
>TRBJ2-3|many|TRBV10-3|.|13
CAISGQFHDTQYF
TGTGCCATCAGTGGACAGTTTCATGATACGCAGTATTTT
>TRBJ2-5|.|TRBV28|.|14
CASSRATAQETQYF
TGTGCCAGCAGTCGAGCTACAGCCCAAGAGACCCAGTACTTC
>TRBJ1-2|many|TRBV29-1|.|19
CSVEAEVVLRWGLNYGYTF
TGCAGCGTTGAAGCGGAGGTAGTTCTTCGGTGGGGCCTTAACTATGGCTACACCTTC
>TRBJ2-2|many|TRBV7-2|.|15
CASSLAGPVTGELFF
TGTGCCAGCAGCTTAGCGGGGCCGGTCACCGGGGAGCTGTTTTTT
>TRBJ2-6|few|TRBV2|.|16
CAGRDGRTSGANVLTF
TGTGCCGGCAGGGACGGACGAACCTCTGGGGCCAACGTCCTGACTTTC
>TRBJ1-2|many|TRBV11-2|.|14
CASSQKAQVYGYTF
TGTGCCAGCAGCCAGAAGGCACAGGTCTATGGCTACACCTTC
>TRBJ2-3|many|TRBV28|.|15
CASSLGSGGTDTQYF
TGTGCCAGCAGTCTGGGTAGCGGAGGCACAGATACGCAGTATTTT
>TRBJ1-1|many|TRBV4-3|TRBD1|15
CASSQDPRGGFEAFF
TGCGCCAGCAGCCAAGATCCCCGAGGGGGCTTTGAAGCTTTCTTT
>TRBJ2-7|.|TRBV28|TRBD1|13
CASISGQSYEQYF
TGTGCCAGCATTTCGGGACAGAGCTACGAGCAGTACTTC
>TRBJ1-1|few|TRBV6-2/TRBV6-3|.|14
CASSYLDLNTEAFF
TGTGCCAGCAGTTATTTGGACTTGAACACTGAAGCTTTCTTT
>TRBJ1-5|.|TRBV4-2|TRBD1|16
CASSQDPTGGTQPQHF
TGTGCCAGCAGCCAAGATCCTACAGGGGGCACTCAGCCCCAGCATTTT
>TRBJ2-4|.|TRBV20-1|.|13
CSARDSAKNIQYF
TGCAGTGCAAGAGATAGTGCCAAAAACATTCAGTACTTC
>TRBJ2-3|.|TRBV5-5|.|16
CASSFHVILSTDTQYF
TGTGCCAGCAGCTTCCACGTGATTCTTAGCACAGATACGCAGTATTTT
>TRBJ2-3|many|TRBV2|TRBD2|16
CASNRLAGAAIGTQYF
TGTGCCAGCAATCGACTAGCGGGGGCCGCAATTGGGACGCAGTATTTT
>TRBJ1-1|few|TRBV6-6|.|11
CASTPGREAFF
TGTGCCAGCACCCCGGGGCGAGAAGCTTTCTTT
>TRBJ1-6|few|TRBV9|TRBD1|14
CASTRTGSGSPLHF
TGTGCCAGCACCCGGACAGGGAGCGGTTCACCCCTCCACTTT
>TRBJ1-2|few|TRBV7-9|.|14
CALGDRPPGLGYTF
TGTGCCCTCGGGGACCGACCCCCCGGGCTTGGCTACACCTTC